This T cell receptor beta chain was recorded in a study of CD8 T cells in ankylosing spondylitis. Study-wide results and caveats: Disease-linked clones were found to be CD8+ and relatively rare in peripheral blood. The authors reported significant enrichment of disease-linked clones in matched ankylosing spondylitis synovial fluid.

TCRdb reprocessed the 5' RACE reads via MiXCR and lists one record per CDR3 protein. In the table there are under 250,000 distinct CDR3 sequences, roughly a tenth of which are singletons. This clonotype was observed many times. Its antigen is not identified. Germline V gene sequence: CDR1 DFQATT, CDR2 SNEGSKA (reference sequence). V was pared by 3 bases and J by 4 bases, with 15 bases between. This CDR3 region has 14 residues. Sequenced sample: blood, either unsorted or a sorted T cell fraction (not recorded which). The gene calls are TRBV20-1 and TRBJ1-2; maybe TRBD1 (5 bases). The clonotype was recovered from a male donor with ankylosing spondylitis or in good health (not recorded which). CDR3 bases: TGCAGTGCTAGCGCGGGACGAGAGGGCTATGGCTACACCTTC. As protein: CSASAGREGYGYTF.